This entry lists 19 T cell receptor beta chains sequenced from one sample in a study of post-analysis software for immune sequencing data. Unique molecular identifiers featured in each of the TCR beta cDNA libraries. MiXCR, applied by TCRdb to the PCR reads, yields one record per CDR3 protein. Of about 500,000 distinct CDR3 sequences detected, approximately 46% appear once; the ten largest clones hold 9.5% to 13%. Study-wide findings and caveats: Patients used about five TRBV segments, including TRBV5-6, TRBV5-1 and TRBV20-1, more often than controls.

The antigens for these receptors are not known. Sequencing was performed on blood. The receptors were gathered from a girl aged 5 to 17 with multiple sclerosis.

This rearrangement joins TRBV6-1 to TRBJ2-7, with 9 bases aligning to TRBD1. Germline loops: CDR1 MNHNS, CDR2 SASEGT. The V and J ends lost 7 bases and 3 bases, in that order; junction bases with no gene match: 4. This CDR3 contains 13 residues. CDR3 sequence: CASNRDRVYEQYF. CDR3 nucleotides: TGTGCCAGCAACCGGGACAGGGTCTACGAGCAGTACTTC.

The rearrangement links TRBV20-1 to TRBJ1-1; D not resolved. The CDR3 consists of 13 residues. Germline values: CDR1 DFQATT, CDR2 SNEGSKA (reference sequence). The V end was cut by 3 bases, the J end by 6 bases, with 14 bases between. The CDR3 reads CSARDGRIAEAFF. Here the CDR3 DNA reads TGCAGTGCTAGGGATGGGCGAATAGCTGAAGCTTTCTTT.

The table lists this clonotype with a count of one. The junction shows a germline mismatch at one end, possibly a read error. The chain is built from TRBV3-1 and TRBJ2-1, with 10 bases matching TRBD2. CDR3 length: 14 amino acids. Germline-derived CDR1 and CDR2 are LGHDT and YNNKEL (reference sequence). This CDR3 is CTSSNGLAENEQFF. The CDR3 coding sequence is TGTACCAGCAGCAACGGACTAGCGGAGAATGAGCAGTTCTTC.

This clonotype was counted many times. This chain uses TRBV7-2 with TRBJ2-7; 7 bases are a match to TRBD1. CDR1 is SGHTA and CDR2 is FQGNSA in the germline V gene. V was pared by 5 bases and J by 3 bases, with 7 bases of the junction left unmatched. The CDR3 is 14 amino acids. CDR3 sequence (DNA): TGTGCCAGCAGCCGCCGGGACAGCAGCTACGAGCAGTACTTC. Amino acids: CASSRRDSSYEQYF. The variable domain in full, completed from reference TRBV7-2 and TRBJ2-7, reads GAGVSQSPSNKVTEKGKDVELRCDPISGHTALYWYRQSLGQGLEFLIYFQGNSAPDKSGLPSDRFSAERTGGSVSTLTIQRTQQEDSAVYLCASSRRDSSYEQYFGPGTRLTVT.

The gene calls are TRBV7-9 and TRBJ1-1; 9 bases map to TRBD1. This CDR3 is 15 amino acids long. Germline V gene sequence: CDR1 SEHNR, CDR2 FQNEAQ (reference sequence). V was pared by 4 bases and J by 0 bases, with 3 bases of the junction left unmatched. The CDR3 loop is CASSWTGALNTEAFF. The CDR3 DNA reads as TGTGCCAGCAGCTGGACAGGGGCTTTGAACACTGAAGCTTTCTTT.

The J gene is TRBJ1-1, the V gene TRBV14, with D maybe TRBD1 (5 bases). Trimming shortened V by 1 base and J by 4 bases, and 7 bases separated the two germline ends. The germline V gene encodes CDR1 SGHDN and CDR2 FVKESK. The CDR3 totals 13 residues. The CDR3 region is CASSQGGSTEAFF. The CDR3 DNA is TGTGCCAGCAGCCAAGGGGGGTCCACTGAAGCTTTCTTT. The variable domain in full, completed from reference TRBV14 and TRBJ1-1, reads EAGVTQFPSHSVIEKGQTVTLRCDPISGHDNLYWYRRVMGKEIKFLLHFVKESKQDESGMPNNRFLAERTGGTYSTLKVQPAELEDSGVYFCASSQGGSTEAFFGQGTRLTVV.

This CDR3 is CASSLQGIPYNEQFF. As DNA, the CDR3 is TGTGCCAGCAGTTTGCAGGGCATACCCTACAATGAGCAGTTCTTC. The V call is TRBV28, the J call TRBJ2-1; possible D gene TRBD1, 5 bases. Trimming removed 3 bases from V and 2 bases from J, with 11 bases in between. Germline V lookup: CDR1 MDHEN, CDR2 SYDVKM. The CDR3 has 15 amino acids.

This clonotype turned up a few times. The germline gene is not matched at one end of the junction; a read error may be the cause. The chain couples TRBV12-3 or TRBV12-4 to TRBJ2-1; D unclear. This CDR3 region has 13 residues. The CDR3, as DNA: TGTGCCAGCAGTCTATTAAACTACAATGAGCAGTTTTTC. Its protein product is CASSLLNYNEQFF.

The gene calls are TRBV7-6 and TRBJ2-7; D unresolved. V was shortened by 6 bases and J by 3 bases, with 21 bases between the two germline ends. This CDR3 is built from 16 residues. Germline V gene data show CDR1 as SGHVS and CDR2 as FNYEAQ. The CDR3 loop reads CASSFYGPSGVYEQYF. In nucleotides, the CDR3 is TGTGCCAGCAGTTTTTACGGACCTTCAGGTGTCTACGAGCAGTACTTC.

In this sample, this clonotype turned up a few times. This chain joins TRBV20-1 and TRBJ2-7; 9 bases line up with TRBD2. The V gene end was trimmed by 5 bases and the J gene end by 1 base; junction bases not matched to a gene: 12. The CDR3 has 16 amino acids. Germline assignment: CDR1 DFQATT and CDR2 SNEGSKA (reference sequence). The CDR3 nucleotides read TGCAGTGCTCCGGAGGTTGGGACTAGCAGTTCCTACGAGCAGTACTTC. Its translation: CSAPEVGTSSSYEQYF.

This chain uses TRBV12-3 or TRBV12-4 with TRBJ2-7; D unresolved. This CDR3 spans 13 amino acids. Trimming shortened V by 6 bases and J by 2 bases, and 11 bases separated the two germline ends. The CDR3 region is CASRGLKTYEQYF. CDR3 bases: TGTGCCAGCAGGGGATTGAAAACCTACGAGCAGTACTTC.

This clonotype was seen at least ten times. The rearrangement uses TRBV7-2 and TRBJ2-3; 10 nucleotides match TRBD2. CDR3 length: 14 amino acids. The germline V gene encodes CDR1 SGHTA and CDR2 FQGNSA. Trimming removed 5 bases from V and 3 bases from J; junction bases left unmatched: 2. This chain's CDR3 is CASSRTSGTDTQYF. In nucleotides, the CDR3 is TGTGCCAGCAGCCGGACTAGCGGTACAGATACGCAGTATTTT.

This clonotype was counted ten times or more. V usage is TRBV7-6 and J usage is TRBJ2-7, with no clear D. CDR3 size: 13 residues. The V gene lost 2 bases and the J gene lost 6 bases, with 11 bases spanning the gap. CDR1 and CDR2 from the germline V gene are SGHVS and FNYEAQ. CDR3 DNA sequence: TGTGCCAGCAGCTTATCTGTCGGTTTCGAGCAGTACTTC. Its protein product is CASSLSVGFEQYF.

This clonotype was seen more than once but under ten times. The chain uses TRBV20-1 and TRBJ1-2; D is perhaps TRBD1 (6 bases). This CDR3 is 14 amino acids long. Trimming pared 6 bases from V and 6 bases from J, leaving 20 bases between. Germline V gives CDR1 DFQATT, CDR2 SNEGSKA (reference sequence). In DNA form, the CDR3 reads TGCAGTGCCCATGGGGGCAGGTGGACGGATGGCTACACCTTC. Protein sequence: CSAHGGRWTDGYTF.

CDR3 sequence: CSGGQMNTEAFF. In DNA form, the CDR3 reads TGCAGTGGGGGACAGATGAACACTGAAGCTTTCTTT. The chain links TRBV20-1 to TRBJ1-1, with 7 bases that match TRBD1. Germline values: CDR1 DFQATT, CDR2 SNEGSKA (reference sequence). V lost 7 bases and J lost 0; bases outside the gene matches: 2. The CDR3 spans 12 residues.

V is TRBV7-2 and J is TRBJ2-5; 10 positions agree with TRBD2. Near its end, the DNA agrees better with TRBJ2-7, so the J call may be wrong. Germline CDR1 and CDR2: SGHTA and FQGNSA. This CDR3 is built from 16 residues. This CDR3 reads CASSPMPGLATREQYF. The CDR3 coding sequence is TGTGCCAGCAGCCCCATGCCGGGACTAGCGACACGCGAGCAGTACTTC.

This chain uses TRBV2 with TRBJ2-1; 9 bases map to TRBD1. Germline V gene data show CDR1 as SNHLY and CDR2 as FYNNEI. The CDR3 loop spans 16 amino acids. Trimming at V came to 9 bases and at J to 2 bases, leaving 11 bases not matched to a gene. CDR3: CASSRSGTGTYNEQFF. The CDR3 nucleotides read TGTGCCAGTAGTCGCTCAGGGACAGGGACCTACAATGAGCAGTTCTTC.

J is TRBJ1-4 and V is TRBV27; a weak D match, TRBD1 (6 bases). The CDR3 loop spans 14 amino acids. Germline V lookup: CDR1 MNHEY, CDR2 SMNVEV (reference sequence). V lost 5 bases and J lost 10, with 17 bases in between. The DNA for the CDR3 is TGTGCCAGCAGTCCCCAAGGACAGAACTCAAAACTGTTTTTT. Translated: CASSPQGQNSKLFF.

The rearrangement links TRBV13 to TRBJ2-5, with D perhaps TRBD1 or TRBD2 (5 bases each). The CDR3 runs 15 residues. Germline V gene lookup returns CDR1 PRHDT and CDR2 FYEKMQ (reference sequence). Trimming cost V 5 bases and J 1 base, with 14 bases left between them. For the CDR3, the DNA is TGTGCCAGCAGCCAGGGACGGTTAACCCAAGAGACCCAGTACTTC. It translates to CASSQGRLTQETQYF.